This entry describes one T cell receptor (beta chain). Its antigen is not known. The data are from a study of T cell responses to AZD1222 COVID-19 vaccine. Background on the study: Some second doses came at about 4 weeks and others at about 12 weeks; these were pooled.

General study findings and limits: Among the donors, most were white British and more were female, and clonal diversity was possibly underestimated. Within unmutated variant regions lay the reported targets of nearly half of spike-specific TCRs. Following two doses of AZD1222, Spike-specific TCR breadth and depth rose.

Sequenced by immunoSEQ multiplex PCR; TCRdb stores in-frame clones only, minus some. Of around 150,000 clones in the sample, roughly 90% were seen once. V dropped 3 bases and J dropped 10 bases, with 13 bases sitting between them. Per germline, CDR1 MDHEN and CDR2 SYDVKM. This CDR3 is built from 14 residues. The chain has TRBV28 and TRBJ1-6; possible D gene TRBD1, 5 bases. The specimen was peripheral blood, collected on day 0 of AZD1222 vaccination. This sequence originates from an adult in good health. The CDR3 coding sequence is TGTGCCAGCAGTTTCCCAGGGAGTGGATCACCCCTCCACTTT. Translation: CASSFPGSGSPLHF.